This T cell receptor beta chain was obtained from a study of blood T cell repertoires in COVID-19. Whole-study context: Researchers got acute and convalescent COVID-19 samples from the United States, Italy and Spain. PBMCs, B-cell-depleted T cells, or T cells provided the cDNA or gDNA that made up the material.

This CDR3 has 16 amino acids. The V segment lost 2 bases and the J segment 5 bases; nucleotides outside the gene matches: 10. Germline assignment: CDR1 SGHKS and CDR2 YYEKEE (reference sequence). In the source study's methods: For nucleated cells, counts were estimated from reference gene primer amplification. The protocol was immunoSEQ multiplex PCR, while the TCRdb copy is restricted to in-frame clones and leaves out a portion. V and J calls and clone size are those listed in that table; D and trimming were worked out from the DNA. The sample lists approximately 140,000 clones, 70% to 90% seen once, with more than 3% in the top ten.

This clonotype was obtained from a man between 65 and 85 years old with acute or convalescent COVID-19. The chain combines TRBV5-5 with TRBJ2-5; 9 bases fit TRBD1. The sequencing sample was made of peripheral blood. CDR3 residues: CASSFLGQGLGETQYF. DNA of the CDR3: TGTGCCAGCAGCTTTCTTGGACAGGGGTTAGGTGAGACCCAGTACTTC.